This T cell receptor beta chain was found in a study of T cell responses to AZD1222 COVID-19 vaccine. Only in-frame clones appear in the TCRdb table, and some are missing; sequencing was by immunoSEQ multiplex PCR. The sample carries some 56,000 clones, 80% to 90% recorded once. CDR1 is LNHDA, CDR2 SQIVND, per germline (reference sequence). V lost 1 base and J lost 2, with 9 bases in between. CDR3 length equals 14 residues. This specimen consisted of peripheral blood, obtained 28 days after the second AZD1222 dose. The TCR sequence derives from an adult who received the AZD1222 COVID-19 vaccine. V and J are TRBV19 and TRBJ2-7, with D possibly matching TRBD1 (6 bases). The DNA of the CDR3 is TGTGCCAGTAGTATAGTTGGGGGCACCTACGAGCAGTACTTC. It yields the protein CASSIVGGTYEQYF.